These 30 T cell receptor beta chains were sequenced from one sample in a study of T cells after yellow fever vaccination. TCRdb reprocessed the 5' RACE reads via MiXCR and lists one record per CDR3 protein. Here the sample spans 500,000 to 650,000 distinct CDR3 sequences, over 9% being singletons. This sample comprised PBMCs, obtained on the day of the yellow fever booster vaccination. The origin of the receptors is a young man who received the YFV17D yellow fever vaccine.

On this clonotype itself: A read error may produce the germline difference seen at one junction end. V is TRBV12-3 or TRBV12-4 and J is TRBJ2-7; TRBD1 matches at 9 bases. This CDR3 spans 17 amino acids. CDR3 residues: CARSPGQGRRSSYEQYF. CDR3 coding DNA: TGTGCCCGCAGCCCGGGACAGGGTCGTCGGAGCTCCTACGAGCAGTACTTC.

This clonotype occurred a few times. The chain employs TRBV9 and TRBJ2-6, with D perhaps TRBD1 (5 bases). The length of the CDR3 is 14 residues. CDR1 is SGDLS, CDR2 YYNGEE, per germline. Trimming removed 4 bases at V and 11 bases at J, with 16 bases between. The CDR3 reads CASSISQGMDVLTF. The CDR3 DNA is TGTGCCAGCAGCATTAGTCAGGGAATGGACGTCCTGACTTTC.

DNA for the CDR3: TGTGCCAGCAGTCGGACAGGGCAGGGCGGGGAGCTGTTTTTT. It codes for CASSRTGQGGELFF. The chain is built from TRBV2 and TRBJ2-2; 8 bases agree with TRBD1. CDR3 size: 14 residues. From germline, CDR1 is SNHLY and CDR2 FYNNEI. The V and J ends lost 5 bases and 7 bases, in that order; junction bases with no gene match: 6.

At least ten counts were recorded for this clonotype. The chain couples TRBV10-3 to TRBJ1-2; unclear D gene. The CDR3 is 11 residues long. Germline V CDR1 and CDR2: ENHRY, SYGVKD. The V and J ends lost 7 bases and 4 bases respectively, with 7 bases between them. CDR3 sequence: CAIIMAYGYTF. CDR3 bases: TGTGCCATCATCATGGCCTATGGCTACACCTTC.

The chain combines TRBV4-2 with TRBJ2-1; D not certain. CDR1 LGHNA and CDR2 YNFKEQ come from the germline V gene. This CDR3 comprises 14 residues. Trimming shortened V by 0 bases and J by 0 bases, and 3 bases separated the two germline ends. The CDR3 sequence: CASSQETSYNEQFF. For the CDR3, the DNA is TGTGCCAGCAGCCAAGAGACCTCCTACAATGAGCAGTTCTTC.

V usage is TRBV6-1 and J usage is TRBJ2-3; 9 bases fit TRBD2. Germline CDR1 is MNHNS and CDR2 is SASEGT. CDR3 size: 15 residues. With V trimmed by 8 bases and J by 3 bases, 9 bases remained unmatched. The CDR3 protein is CASQRREGPTDTQYF. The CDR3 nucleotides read TGTGCCAGCCAGCGGCGGGAGGGCCCAACAGATACGCAGTATTTT.

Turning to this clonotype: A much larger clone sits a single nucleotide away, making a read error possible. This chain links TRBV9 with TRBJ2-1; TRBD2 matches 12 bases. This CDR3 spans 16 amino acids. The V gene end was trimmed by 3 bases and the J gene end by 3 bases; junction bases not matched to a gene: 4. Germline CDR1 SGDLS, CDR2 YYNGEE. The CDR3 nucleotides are TGTGCCAGCAGCGCTAGCGGGAGGGCCGACTACAATGAGCAGTTCTTC. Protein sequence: CASSASGRADYNEQFF.

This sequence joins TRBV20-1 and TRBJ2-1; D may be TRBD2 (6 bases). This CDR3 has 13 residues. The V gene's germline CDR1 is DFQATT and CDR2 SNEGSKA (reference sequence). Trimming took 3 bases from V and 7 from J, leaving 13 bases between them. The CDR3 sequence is CSARVTGVNEQFF. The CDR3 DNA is TGCAGTGCTAGGGTTACGGGAGTGAATGAGCAGTTCTTC.

DNA of the CDR3: TGTGCCAGCTCACCAGGAGGGTTAGGCACAGATACGCAGTATTTT. Protein product: CASSPGGLGTDTQYF. The V call is TRBV18, the J call TRBJ2-3, with D maybe TRBD2 (6 bases). This CDR3 has 15 residues. With 2 bases removed from V and 1 base from J, the gap between germline ends came to 10 bases. CDR1 and CDR2 (germline): KGHSH, LQKENI.

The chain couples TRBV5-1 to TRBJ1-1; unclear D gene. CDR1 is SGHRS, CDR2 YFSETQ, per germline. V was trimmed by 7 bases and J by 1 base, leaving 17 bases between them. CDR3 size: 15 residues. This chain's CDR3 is CASRQTVVGNTEAFF. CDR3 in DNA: TGCGCCAGCCGACAAACGGTAGTTGGGAACACTGAAGCTTTCTTT.

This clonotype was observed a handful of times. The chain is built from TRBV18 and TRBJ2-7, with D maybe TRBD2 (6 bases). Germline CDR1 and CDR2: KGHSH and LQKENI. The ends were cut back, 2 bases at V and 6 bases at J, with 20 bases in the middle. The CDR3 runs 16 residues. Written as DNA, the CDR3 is TGTGCCAGCTCACCAACGAGCGGGTGGGGGGACTCCGAGCAGTACTTC. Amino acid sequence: CASSPTSGWGDSEQYF.

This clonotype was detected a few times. The CDR3 DNA follows: TGTGCCAGCAGTGGCGAAGGGGGTGGCACCTACAATGAGCAGTTCTTC. This codes for CASSGEGGGTYNEQFF. J is TRBJ2-1 and V is TRBV7-9; D possibly corresponds to TRBD1 (6 bases). Germline V lookup: CDR1 SEHNR, CDR2 FQNEAQ (reference sequence). The CDR3 consists of 16 residues. Trimming removed 6 bases at V and 2 bases at J, with 17 bases between.

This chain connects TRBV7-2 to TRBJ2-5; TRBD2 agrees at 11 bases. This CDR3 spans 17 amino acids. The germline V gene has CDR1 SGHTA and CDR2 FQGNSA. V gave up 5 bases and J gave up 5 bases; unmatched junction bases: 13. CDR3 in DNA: TGTGCCAGCAGCCTAAGCTATAGCGGGAGGGCCGGGGAGACCCAGTACTTC. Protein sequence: CASSLSYSGRAGETQYF. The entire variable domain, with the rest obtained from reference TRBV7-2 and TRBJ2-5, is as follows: GAGVSQSPSNKVTEKGKDVELRCDPISGHTALYWYRQSLGQGLEFLIYFQGNSAPDKSGLPSDRFSAERTGGSVSTLTIQRTQQEDSAVYLCASSLSYSGRAGETQYFGPGTRLLVL.

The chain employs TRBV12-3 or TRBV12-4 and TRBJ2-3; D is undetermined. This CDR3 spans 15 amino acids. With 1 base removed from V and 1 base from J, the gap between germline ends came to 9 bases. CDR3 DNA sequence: TGTGCCAGCAGTTTAGAAGGGCATGGCACAGATACGCAGTATTTT. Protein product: CASSLEGHGTDTQYF.

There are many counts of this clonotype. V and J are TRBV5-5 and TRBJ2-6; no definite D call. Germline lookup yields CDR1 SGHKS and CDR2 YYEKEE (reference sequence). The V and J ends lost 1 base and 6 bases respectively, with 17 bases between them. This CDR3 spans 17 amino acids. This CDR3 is CASSLIGPGFTANVLTF. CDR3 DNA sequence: TGTGCCAGCAGCTTGATTGGACCTGGTTTTACGGCCAACGTCCTGACTTTC. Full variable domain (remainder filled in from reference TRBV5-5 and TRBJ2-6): DAGVTQSPTHLIKTRGQQVTLRCSPISGHKSVSWYQQVLGQGPQFIFQYYEKEERGRGNFPDRFSARQFPNYSSELNVNALLLGDSALYLCASSLIGPGFTANVLTFGAGSRLTVL.

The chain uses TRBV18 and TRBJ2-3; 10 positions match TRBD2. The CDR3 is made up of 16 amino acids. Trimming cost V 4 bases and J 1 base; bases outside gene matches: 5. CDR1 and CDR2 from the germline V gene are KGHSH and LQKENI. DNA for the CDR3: TGTGCCAGCTCACGCCTTGGACTAGCGGGCACAGATACGCAGTATTTT. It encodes CASSRLGLAGTDTQYF.

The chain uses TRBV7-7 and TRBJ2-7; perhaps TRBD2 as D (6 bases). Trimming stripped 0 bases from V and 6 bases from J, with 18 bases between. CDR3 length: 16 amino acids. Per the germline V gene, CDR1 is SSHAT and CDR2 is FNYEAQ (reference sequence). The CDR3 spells CASSLASGGGCGEQYF. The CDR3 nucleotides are TGTGCCAGCAGCTTAGCGTCTGGGGGAGGTTGTGGCGAGCAGTACTTC. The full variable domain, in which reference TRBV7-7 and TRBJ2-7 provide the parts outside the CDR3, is GAGVSQSPRYKVTKRGQDVTLRCDPISSHATLYWYQQALGQGPEFLTYFNYEAQPDKSGLPSDRFSAERPEGSISTLTIQRTEQRDSAMYRCASSLASGGGCGEQYFGPGTRLTVT.

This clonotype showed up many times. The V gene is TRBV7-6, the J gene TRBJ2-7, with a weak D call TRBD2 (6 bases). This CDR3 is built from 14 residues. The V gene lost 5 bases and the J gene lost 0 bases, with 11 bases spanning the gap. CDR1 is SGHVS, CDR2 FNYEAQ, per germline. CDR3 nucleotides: TGTGCCAGCAGCCCACGGGACTCCTCCTACGAGCAGTACTTC. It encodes CASSPRDSSYEQYF.

CDR3 in DNA: TGTGCCAGCGGGAAGGGATTGGGCACAGATACGCAGTATTTT. Its protein is CASGKGLGTDTQYF. The rearrangement links TRBV6-1 to TRBJ2-3; D gene ambiguous. CDR3 length equals 14 residues. In germline, CDR1 is MNHNS, CDR2 SASEGT. V lost 8 bases to trimming and J lost 1 base, with 13 bases between them.

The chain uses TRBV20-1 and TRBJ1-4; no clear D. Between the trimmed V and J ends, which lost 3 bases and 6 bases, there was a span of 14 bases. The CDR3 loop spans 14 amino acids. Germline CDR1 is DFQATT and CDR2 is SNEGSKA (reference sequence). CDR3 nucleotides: TGCAGTGCTAGGTTCCATTCAGGATATGAAAAACTGTTTTTT. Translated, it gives CSARFHSGYEKLFF.

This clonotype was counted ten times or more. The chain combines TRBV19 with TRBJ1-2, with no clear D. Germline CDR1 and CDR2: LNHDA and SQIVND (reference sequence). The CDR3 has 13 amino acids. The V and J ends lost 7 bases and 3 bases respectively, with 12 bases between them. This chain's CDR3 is CASTVRSYYGYTF. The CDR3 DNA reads TGTGCCAGTACCGTAAGGTCCTACTATGGCTACACCTTC. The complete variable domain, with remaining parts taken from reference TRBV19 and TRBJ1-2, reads DGGITQSPKYLFRKEGQNVTLSCEQNLNHDAMYWYRQDPGQGLRLIYYSQIVNDFQKGDIAEGYSVSREKKESFPLTVTSAQKNPTAFYLCASTVRSYYGYTFGSGTRLTVV.

CDR3: CASSSLTSEYYEQYF. The CDR3 DNA sequence: TGTGCCAGCAGTTCTTTGACTAGCGAGTACTACGAGCAGTACTTC. The genes are TRBV27 and TRBJ2-7; 8 bases line up with TRBD2. The germline gives CDR1 MNHEY, CDR2 SMNVEV (reference sequence). This CDR3 has 15 residues. V shed 4 bases, J shed 3 bases, and the junction held 8 bases outside the gene matches.

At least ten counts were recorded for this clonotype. CDR3 DNA: TGTGCCAGCAGGACGGGACAGGGGATGTACGAGCAGTACTTC. Protein: CASRTGQGMYEQYF. The chain couples TRBV7-2 to TRBJ2-7; 10 bases align to TRBD1. This CDR3 is built from 14 residues. J was trimmed by 4 bases and V by 6 bases; bases with no gene match: 6. Germline loops: CDR1 SGHTA, CDR2 FQGNSA.

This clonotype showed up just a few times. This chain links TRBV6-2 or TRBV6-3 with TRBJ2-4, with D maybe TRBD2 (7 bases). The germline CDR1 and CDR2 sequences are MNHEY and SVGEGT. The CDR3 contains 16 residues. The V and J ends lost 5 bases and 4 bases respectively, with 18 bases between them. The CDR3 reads CASSDPHAGAKNIQYF. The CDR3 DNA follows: TGTGCCAGCAGTGACCCCCATGCGGGGGCAAAAAACATTCAGTACTTC.

CDR3 in DNA: TGTGCCAGCCGGGACAGGGGTGGCCTAAGCTCCTACAATGAGCAGTTCTTC. This codes for CASRDRGGLSSYNEQFF. V gene TRBV6-1 combines with J gene TRBJ2-1; 10 nucleotides line up with TRBD1. V was clipped by 8 bases and J by 0 bases; unmatched bases: 10. The germline gives CDR1 MNHNS, CDR2 SASEGT. CDR3 size: 17 residues.

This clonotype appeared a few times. In DNA form, the CDR3 reads TGTGCCAGCAGCCAAGAAGAGCGGGCCTCCTACAATGAGCAGTTCTTC. It translates to CASSQEERASYNEQFF. The rearrangement uses TRBV3-1 and TRBJ2-1; TRBD2 is a possible D gene (6 bases). From germline, CDR1 is LGHDT and CDR2 YNNKEL (reference sequence). The CDR3 spans 16 residues. With 0 bases removed from V and 0 bases from J, the gap between germline ends came to 9 bases.

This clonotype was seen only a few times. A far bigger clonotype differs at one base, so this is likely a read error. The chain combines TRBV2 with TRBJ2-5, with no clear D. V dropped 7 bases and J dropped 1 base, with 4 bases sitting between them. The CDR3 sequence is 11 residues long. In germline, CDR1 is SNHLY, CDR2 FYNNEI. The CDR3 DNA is TGTGCCAGCATCCTCCAAGAGACCCAGTACTTC. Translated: CASILQETQYF.

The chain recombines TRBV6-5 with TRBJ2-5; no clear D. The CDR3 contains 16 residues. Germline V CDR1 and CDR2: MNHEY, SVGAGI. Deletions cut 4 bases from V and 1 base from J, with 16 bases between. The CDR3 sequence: CASSSLSPVRQETQYF. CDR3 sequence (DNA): TGTGCCAGCAGTTCCCTCAGCCCCGTGCGCCAAGAGACCCAGTACTTC.

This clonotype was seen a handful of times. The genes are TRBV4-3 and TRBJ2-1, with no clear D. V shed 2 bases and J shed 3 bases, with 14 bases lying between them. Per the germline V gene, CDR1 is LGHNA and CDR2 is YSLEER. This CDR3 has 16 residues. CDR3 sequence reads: CASSQTDGLSYNEQFF. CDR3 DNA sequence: TGCGCCAGCAGCCAAACCGACGGGCTGAGCTACAATGAGCAGTTCTTC.

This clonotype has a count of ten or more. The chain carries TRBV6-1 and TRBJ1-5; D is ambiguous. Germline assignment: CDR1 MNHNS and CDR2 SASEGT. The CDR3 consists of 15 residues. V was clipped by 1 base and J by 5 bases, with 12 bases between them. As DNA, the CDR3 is TGTGCCAGCAGTGAAGTCGTAGGGTTCGATCAGCCCCAGCATTTT. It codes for CASSEVVGFDQPQHF.